Shown below are 26 T cell receptor beta chains from a single sample sequenced in a study of CD8+ T cells in alopecia areata. Treatment denoted: oral pan-JAK inhibitor, 5-10 mg twice daily. Specimens obtained from alopecia areata patients comprised lesional scalp punch biopsies and peripheral blood. TCR sequencing used cDNA made by reverse transcription of extracted RNA. Some clones are missing from TCRdb's copy, which holds only in-frame ones; the method was immunoSEQ multiplex PCR. The table has 15,000 to 20,000 clones, about 60% seen once. The source material was skin, sampled at week 4, from a patient treated with tofacitinib. The receptors here all came from a human donor with alopecia areata.

The CDR3 here is CASSLLGQIRTYEQYF. The CDR3 region has the DNA TGTGCCAGCAGCTTATTAGGACAGATCAGAACCTACGAGCAGTACTTC. The V and J genes are TRBV7-9 and TRBJ2-7, with D possibly TRBD1 on 6 matching bases. The CDR3 is made up of 16 amino acids. The germline V and J ends were trimmed by 2 bases and 2 bases, with 16 bases remaining between them. Germline V gene lookup returns CDR1 SEHNR and CDR2 FQNEAQ (reference sequence).

Concerning this clone itself: Without the conserved terminal phenylalanine or tryptophan, this CDR3 likely stems from a read error. The chain is built from TRBV5-6 and TRBJ1-2; D is unclear. V lost 4 bases to trimming and J lost 2 bases, with 9 bases between them. The CDR3 contains 13 residues. CDR1 is SGHDT, CDR2 YYEEEE, per germline. CDR3 nucleotide sequence: TGTGCCAGCAGCACCGGACGGAACTATGGCTACACCCTC. Amino acids: CASSTGRNYGYTL.

V usage is TRBV7-9 and J usage is TRBJ1-2; D call uncertain. Germline V lookup: CDR1 SEHNR, CDR2 FQNEAQ (reference sequence). V was cut by 1 base and J by 1 base, with 13 bases left in between. The CDR3 runs 16 residues. CDR3 nucleotide sequence: TGTGCCAGCAGCTTAGGGCAGGCCGAACATAACTATGGCTACACCTTC. This translates into CASSLGQAEHNYGYTF.

The chain is built from TRBV15 and TRBJ2-2; the D is unclear. From germline, CDR1 is LNHNV and CDR2 YYDKDF (reference sequence). The CDR3 is 13 residues long. Deletions cut 4 bases from V and 6 bases from J, with 9 bases between. This CDR3 is CATSTGRAGELFF. The CDR3, as DNA: TGTGCCACCAGCACAGGACGGGCCGGGGAGCTGTTTTTT.

The DNA for the CDR3 is TGCGCCAGCAGCGGGGATGCCGAGAGGGGGGTCACAGATACGCAGTATTTT. Translated, it gives CASSGDAERGVTDTQYF. The chain employs TRBV5-1 and TRBJ2-3; D may match TRBD1 or TRBD2 (6 bases each). The CDR3 is made up of 17 amino acids. The germline gives CDR1 SGHRS, CDR2 YFSETQ. V lost 4 bases to trimming and J lost 2 bases, with 20 bases between them.

This chain connects TRBV5-1 to TRBJ1-1; possible D gene TRBD1, 5 bases. The V and J ends lost 1 base and 2 bases respectively, with 12 bases between them. Germline CDR1 is SGHRS and CDR2 is YFSETQ. There are 15 residues in the CDR3. CDR3 nucleotides: TGCGCCAGCAGCTTGACCCAGGGTTATAACACTGAAGCTTTCTTT. The encoded protein is CASSLTQGYNTEAFF.

The chain couples TRBV5-6 to TRBJ2-1, with D unresolved. The length of the CDR3 is 13 residues. V lost 0 bases and J lost 7, with 8 bases in between. The germline V gene has CDR1 SGHDT and CDR2 YYEEEE. CDR3 coding DNA: TGTGCCAGCAGCTTGGCCTCGGGTAATGAGCAGTTCTTC. Amino acid sequence: CASSLASGNEQFF.

V and J are TRBV19 and TRBJ2-4; no reliable D call. The CDR3 totals 16 residues. Between the trimmed V and J ends, which lost 5 bases and 1 base, there was a span of 15 bases. CDR1 is LNHDA, CDR2 SQIVND, per germline (reference sequence). CDR3 nucleotides: TGTGCCAGTAGTCCCGGCCGCGCTCCGGCCAAAAACATTCAGTACTTC. Amino acid sequence: CASSPGRAPAKNIQYF.

The rearrangement joins TRBV2 to TRBJ1-1, with TRBD1 matching 8 bases. From germline, CDR1 is SNHLY and CDR2 FYNNEI. The V gene end was trimmed by 1 base and the J gene end by 4 bases; junction bases not matched to a gene: 8. The CDR3 totals 16 residues. In nucleotides, the CDR3 is TGTGCCAGCAGTGAAGATTTGAGTCAGGGGGCCACTGAAGCTTTCTTT. Translation gives CASSEDLSQGATEAFF.

Note on this clone: This same CDR3 is encoded by further DNA sequences in the sample. This chain joins TRBV5-6 and TRBJ1-3, with unresolved D. V lost 2 bases to trimming and J lost 0 bases, with 12 bases between them. The CDR3 runs 16 residues. CDR1 and CDR2 (germline): SGHDT, YYEEEE. CDR3 nucleotides: TGTGCCAGCAGCTTTCCGGGCTTCAACTCTGGAAACACCATATATTTT. This translates into CASSFPGFNSGNTIYF.

This rearrangement joins TRBV11-2 to TRBJ2-2; D call uncertain. This CDR3 has 15 residues. V was cut by 5 bases and J by 5 bases, with 15 bases left in between. In germline, CDR1 is SGHAT, CDR2 FQNNGV. The CDR3 spells CASSRVRVSTGELFF. The DNA for the CDR3 is TGTGCCAGCAGCCGTGTACGGGTCTCTACCGGGGAGCTGTTTTTT.

This sequence joins TRBV29-1 and TRBJ2-7; TRBD1 matches 7 bases. V dropped 2 bases and J dropped 4; count of bases not matched to a gene: 23. The germline V gene has CDR1 SQVTM and CDR2 ANQGSEA. The CDR3 spans 19 residues. This chain's CDR3 is CSVERPSAERRGLNYEQYF. The CDR3 DNA reads TGCAGCGTTGAACGCCCTTCGGCTGAAAGAAGGGGGCTGAATTACGAGCAGTACTTC.

With regard to this clone: At one end the junction does not follow the germline gene, possibly because of a read error. The CDR3 sequence: CASSLSGDTGQPYSSPLHF. The DNA of the CDR3 is TGTGCCAGCAGTTTATCAGGGGATACAGGGCAGCCCTATAGTTCACCCCTCCACTTT. V gene TRBV27 combines with J gene TRBJ1-6, with a weak D call TRBD1 (6 bases). The CDR3 sequence is 19 residues long. Per the germline V gene, CDR1 is MNHEY and CDR2 is SMNVEV (reference sequence).

This clone was recorded a few times. The chain combines TRBV5-4 with TRBJ1-2; possibly TRBD1 for D (5 bases). V was clipped by 4 bases and J by 4 bases, with 14 bases between them. The CDR3 loop spans 14 amino acids. The germline gives CDR1 SGHNT, CDR2 YYREEE (reference sequence). DNA of the CDR3: TGTGCCAGCAGCGTTAAAGGGGCGGCCTATGGCTACACCTTC. Translation: CASSVKGAAYGYTF.

This clone was seen more than once but under ten times. The rearrangement joins TRBV4-1 to TRBJ2-3; the D gene is possibly TRBD1 (6 bases). The CDR3 contains 19 residues. V lost 2 bases and J 2 bases, leaving 23 bases between the germline ends. The germline V gene has CDR1 MGHRA and CDR2 YSYEKL. The CDR3 coding sequence is TGCGCCAGCAGCCAAATCCCCGGCGGAAGAGGGGGAAACACAGATACGCAGTATTTT. This sequence encodes CASSQIPGGRGGNTDTQYF.

The chain uses TRBV7-9 and TRBJ1-2; no clear D gene. This CDR3 has 16 amino acids. V lost 5 bases and J 8 bases, leaving 24 bases between the germline ends. Germline CDR1 and CDR2: SEHNR and FQNEAQ (reference sequence). This CDR3 reads CASSPMNGPTTIGYTF. Here the CDR3 DNA reads TGTGCCAGCAGCCCGATGAATGGTCCAACAACTATAGGCTACACCTTC.

The chain couples TRBV18 to TRBJ1-3; weak D call: TRBD1 (5 bases). V lost 3 bases to trimming and J lost 8 bases, with 14 bases between them. Germline assignment: CDR1 KGHSH and CDR2 LQKENI. This CDR3 has 14 residues. CDR3 in amino acids: CASSPPLGGDTIYF. The CDR3 DNA is TGTGCCAGCTCACCTCCCCTCGGAGGGGACACCATATATTTT.

The chain employs TRBV7-2 and TRBJ2-3; TRBD2 aligns across 12 bases. The CDR3 is 18 residues long. V dropped 0 bases and J dropped 1; count of bases not matched to a gene: 5. From germline, CDR1 is SGHTA and CDR2 FQGNSA. CDR3 in amino acids: CASSLAPLAGGRTDTQYF. The CDR3 DNA reads TGTGCCAGCAGCTTAGCGCCACTAGCGGGGGGTCGCACAGATACGCAGTATTTT.

The rearrangement uses TRBV4-1 and TRBJ2-5; 7 bases line up with TRBD1. The germline gives CDR1 MGHRA, CDR2 YSYEKL. Germline trimming cut 2 bases from V and 5 bases from J; bases unmatched to any gene: 11. This CDR3 is built from 16 residues. CDR3 protein: CASSQLNRGSGETQYF. Here the CDR3 DNA reads TGCGCCAGCAGCCAACTAAACAGGGGATCAGGGGAGACCCAGTACTTC.

The chain links TRBV7-8 to TRBJ2-6, with D unclear. The CDR3 is 18 amino acids. Trimming took 5 bases from V and 1 from J, leaving 18 bases between them. Germline loops: CDR1 SGHVS, CDR2 FQNEAQ. The CDR3 nucleotides are TGTGCCAGCAGCAAAAGTGGCTTGGATTTTTCTGGGGCCAACGTCCTGACTTTC. It translates to CASSKSGLDFSGANVLTF.

V gene TRBV27 combines with J gene TRBJ2-3, with D hard to call. The CDR3 runs to 14 residues. V gave up 3 bases and J gave up 2 bases, with 9 bases separating them. CDR1 is MNHEY and CDR2 is SMNVEV in the germline V gene (reference sequence). DNA for the CDR3: TGTGCCAGCAGTTTCCCCCGACCCACAGATACGCAGTATTTT. Residues: CASSFPRPTDTQYF.

The chain links TRBV6-6 to TRBJ2-7; no reliable D call. This CDR3 has 12 residues. V was shortened by 6 bases and J by 4 bases, with 10 bases between the two germline ends. Germline CDR1 MNHNY, CDR2 SVGAGI (reference sequence). As DNA, the CDR3 is TGTGCCAGCAGCTCCTCAGGTTACGAGCAGTACTTC. Translation: CASSSSGYEQYF.

In its sample, this clone was seen a few times. This chain joins TRBV10-3 and TRBJ2-7; D call uncertain. The CDR3 runs to 15 residues. Trimming removed 2 bases at V and 4 bases at J, with 15 bases between. Germline V gene data show CDR1 as ENHRY and CDR2 as SYGVKD. CDR3: CAISEGQVILYEQYF. The CDR3 DNA reads TGTGCCATCAGTGAGGGGCAGGTGATCCTTTACGAGCAGTACTTC.

This clone was picked up a small number of times. The chain has TRBV6-1 and TRBJ1-2, with a possible D match to TRBD1 (6 bases). The CDR3 has 15 amino acids. Trimming removed 6 bases at V and 2 bases at J, with 16 bases between. Germline-derived CDR1 and CDR2 are MNHNS and SASEGT. The CDR3 sequence: CASRRTEEPNYGYTF. The CDR3 DNA reads as TGTGCCAGCAGACGGACAGAGGAGCCCAACTATGGCTACACCTTC.

This clone was detected only once. The chain combines TRBV4-3 with TRBJ2-2; D gene uncertain. The CDR3 is 15 residues long. Trimming pared 0 bases from V and 3 bases from J, leaving 8 bases between. CDR1 is LGHNA, CDR2 YSLEER, per germline. The CDR3 DNA follows: TGCGCCAGCAGCCAAGATGGGCGCGACACCGGGGAGCTGTTTTTT. This sequence encodes CASSQDGRDTGELFF.

V and J are TRBV5-1 and TRBJ2-7; the D gene is possibly TRBD2 (5 bases). This CDR3 is built from 16 residues. With 4 bases removed from V and 1 base from J, the gap between germline ends came to 18 bases. Germline V lookup: CDR1 SGHRS, CDR2 YFSETQ. In nucleotides, the CDR3 is TGCGCCAGCAGCCTCCCCGAGGGCGCCCCTTCCTACGAGCAGTACTTC. It yields the protein CASSLPEGAPSYEQYF.